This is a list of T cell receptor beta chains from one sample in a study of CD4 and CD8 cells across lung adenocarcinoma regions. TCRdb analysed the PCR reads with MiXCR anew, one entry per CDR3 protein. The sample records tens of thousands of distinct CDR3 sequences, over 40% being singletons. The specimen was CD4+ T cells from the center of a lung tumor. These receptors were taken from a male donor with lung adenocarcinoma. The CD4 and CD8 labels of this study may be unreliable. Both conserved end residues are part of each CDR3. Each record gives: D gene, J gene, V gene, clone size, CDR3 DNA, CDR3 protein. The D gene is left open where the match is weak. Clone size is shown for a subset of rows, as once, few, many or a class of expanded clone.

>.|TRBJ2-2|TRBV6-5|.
TGTGCCAGCAGACTCCAGTCCGGAATTCCAGATGCGCAGTTTTTT
CASRLQSGIPDAQFF
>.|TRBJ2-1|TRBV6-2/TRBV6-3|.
TGTGCCAGCAGTCAGATAGATGAGCAGTTCTTC
CASSQIDEQFF
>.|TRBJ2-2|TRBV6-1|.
TGTGCCCGGAGCCTCCAGTCTGGAATTACAGGTACGCTGTTTTTT
CARSLQSGITGTLFF
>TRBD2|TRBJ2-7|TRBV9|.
TGTGCCAGCAGCTCCTCCTGGGGGGGGGACTCCTACGAGCAGTACTTC
CASSSSWGGDSYEQYF
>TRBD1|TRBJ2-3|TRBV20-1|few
TGCAGTGCCGGGGACAGCTCAGATACGCAGTATTTT
CSAGDSSDTQYF
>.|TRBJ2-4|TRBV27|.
TGTGCCAGCAGGGGCCCCGGGGGCCGAGCCAAAGACATTCAGTACTTC
CASRGPGGRAKDIQYF
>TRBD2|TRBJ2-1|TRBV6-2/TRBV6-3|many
TGTGCCAGCAGCATACTAGCGGGAGGATACAATGAGCAGTTCTTC
CASSILAGGYNEQFF
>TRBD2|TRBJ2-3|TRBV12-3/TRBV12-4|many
TGTGCCAGCAGTCCGGGACTAGCGGGACCCACAGATACGCAGTATTTT
CASSPGLAGPTDTQYF
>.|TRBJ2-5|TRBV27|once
TGTGCCAGCAGCGCGGGGGGAGGGGGCGCTGGCAAAGATACCCAGTACTTC
CASSAGGGGAGKDTQYF
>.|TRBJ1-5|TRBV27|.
TGTGCCAGCAGTAGAGGACAATATAGCAATCAGCCCCACCACTTT
CASSRGQYSNQPHHF
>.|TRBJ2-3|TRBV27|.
TGTGCGGGCAGTGGGACCGGGACGAAAGATACGCAGTATTTT
CAGSGTGTKDTQYF
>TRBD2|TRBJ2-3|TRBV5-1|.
TGCGCCAGCAGCTCGGGACTAGCGGGAGGGTCAGATACGCAGTATTTT
CASSSGLAGGSDTQYF
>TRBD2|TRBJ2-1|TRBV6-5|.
TGTGCCAGCAGTTATCGGGGGAGGGTCCTCAATGAGCAGTTCTTC
CASSYRGRVLNEQFF
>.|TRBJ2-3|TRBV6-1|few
TGTGCCAGCAGACTCCAGGCTGTGAGCACAGAGACGCAGTTTTTT
CASRLQAVSTETQFF
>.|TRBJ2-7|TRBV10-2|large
TGCGCCAGCAGTGACCCGGCGGGGTCTAACTCCTACGAGCAGTACTTC
CASSDPAGSNSYEQYF
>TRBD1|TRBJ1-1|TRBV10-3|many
TGTGCCATCAGTGACAGGGGGACTGAAGCTTTCTTT
CAISDRGTEAFF
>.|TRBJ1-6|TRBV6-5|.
TGTGCCAGCAGTTACTCGACGGCAGGGGCCCTCTATAATTCACCCCTCCACTTT
CASSYSTAGALYNSPLHF
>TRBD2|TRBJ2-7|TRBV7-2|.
TGTGCCAGCAATCCGGGGGGGACCATAACCTACGAGCAGTACTTC
CASNPGGTITYEQYF
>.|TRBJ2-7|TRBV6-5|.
TGTGCCAGCAGTTACTCGATTCGGGGGAATGAGCAGTACTTC
CASSYSIRGNEQYF
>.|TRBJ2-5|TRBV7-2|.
TGTGCCAGCAGCCCCATAGGGGGGGGGGAGACCCAGTACTTC
CASSPIGGGETQYF
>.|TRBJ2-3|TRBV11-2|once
TGTGCCAGCAGGGGTCCAGGGGCCAAAGACACGCAGTATTTT
CASRGPGAKDTQYF
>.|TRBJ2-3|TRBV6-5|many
TGTGCCAGCAGACTCCAGTCCGGAATTCCCGGGGCGCAGTATTTT
CASRLQSGIPGAQYF
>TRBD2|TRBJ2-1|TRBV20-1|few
TGCAGTGCTAGACCCTATAGCGGGAGGGCCCAGTTCTTC
CSARPYSGRAQFF
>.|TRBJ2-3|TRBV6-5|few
TGTGCCAGCAGACTCCAGTCCGTGATTCCCGATACGCAGTATTTT
CASRLQSVIPDTQYF
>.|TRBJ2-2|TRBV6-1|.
TGTGCCAGCAGCCCCCAGGCTGTGATCACCGGGAAGCTGTATTTT
CASSPQAVITGKLYF
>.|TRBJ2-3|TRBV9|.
TGTGCCAGCAGCGTAGTAGGGGCAGATACGCAGTATTTT
CASSVVGADTQYF
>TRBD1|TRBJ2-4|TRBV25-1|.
TGTGCCAGCTCGGTGGGGTTCGTTAGGGGGCGCACAGATATTCAGTATTTC
CASSVGFVRGRTDIQYF
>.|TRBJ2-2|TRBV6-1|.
TGTGCCAGCATGGACACCAACACCGGGGAGCTGTTTTTT
CASMDTNTGELFF
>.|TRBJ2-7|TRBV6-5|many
TGTGCCACGGGAGTTACCGGCTACGAGCAGTACTTC
CATGVTGYEQYF
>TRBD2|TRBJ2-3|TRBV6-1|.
TGTGCCGGCGGGAGTAACACCGATGAGCAGTATTTT
CAGGSNTDEQYF
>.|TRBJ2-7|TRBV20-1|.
TGCAGTGCCCCCTGGGTGGGGGGCGGCAAAAACATGCAGTACTTC
CSAPWVGGGKNMQYF
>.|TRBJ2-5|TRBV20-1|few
TGCAGTGCTAGGATGACTAGTCCGGAGACCCAGTACTTC
CSARMTSPETQYF
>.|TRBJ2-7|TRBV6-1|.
TGTGCCCGCAGGCCCCAGTCGAGGTGCAACAATAAGCAGTACTTC
CARRPQSRCNNKQYF
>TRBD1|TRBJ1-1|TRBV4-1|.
TGCGCCAGCAGCCAACCGGGACAGCCCCTCAACACTGAAGCTTTCTTT
CASSQPGQPLNTEAFF
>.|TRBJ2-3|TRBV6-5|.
TGTGCCAGCAGACTCCAGTCTGGAAGTCCCGAGGAGCAGTATTTT
CASRLQSGSPEEQYF
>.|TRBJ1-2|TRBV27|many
TGTGCCAGCAGTCGGCAGGGGTTTAACTATGGCTACACCTTC
CASSRQGFNYGYTF
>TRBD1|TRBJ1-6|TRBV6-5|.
TGTGCCAGCAGTTTAGGGGGCTATTCACCCCTCCACTTT
CASSLGGYSPLHF
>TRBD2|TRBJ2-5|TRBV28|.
TGTGCCAGCAGTCCCTTGGCGGGAGCGCAAGAGCAGTACTTC
CASSPLAGAQEQYF
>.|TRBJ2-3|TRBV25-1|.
TGTGCCTCGGGGCAGACAGGCACAGACACTCAGTATTTT
CASGQTGTDTQYF